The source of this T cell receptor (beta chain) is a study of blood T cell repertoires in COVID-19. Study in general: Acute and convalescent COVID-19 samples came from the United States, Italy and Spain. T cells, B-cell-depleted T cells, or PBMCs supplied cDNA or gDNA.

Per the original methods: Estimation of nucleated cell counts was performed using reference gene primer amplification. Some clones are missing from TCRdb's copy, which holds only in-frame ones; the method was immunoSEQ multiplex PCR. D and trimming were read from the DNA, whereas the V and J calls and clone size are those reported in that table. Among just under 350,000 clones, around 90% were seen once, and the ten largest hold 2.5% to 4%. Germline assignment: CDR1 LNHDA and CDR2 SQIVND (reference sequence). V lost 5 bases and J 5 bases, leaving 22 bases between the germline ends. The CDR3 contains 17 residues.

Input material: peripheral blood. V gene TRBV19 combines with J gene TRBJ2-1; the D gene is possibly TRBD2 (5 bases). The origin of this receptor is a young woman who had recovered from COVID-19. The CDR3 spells CASSLPLDSRPNNEQFF. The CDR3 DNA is TGTGCCAGTAGTCTGCCATTGGACTCCAGACCGAACAATGAGCAGTTCTTC.